A single T cell receptor (beta chain) is shown here with its context. The data were taken from a study of shared T cell receptors in the human thymus. Clones were read by immunoSEQ multiplex PCR, and TCRdb kept only the in-frame ones, dropping some. Among about 730,000 clones listed, roughly 85% were seen once. These records were also assigned to another study, of human thymus T cells.

This clonotype was obtained from a girl in the first two years of life with a congenital heart defect. Sequenced material: thymocytes.

The DNA for the CDR3 is TGTGCCAGCAGCTTATTGGACAGGGGTGGTTCCGAGACCCAGTACTTC. Protein: CASSLLDRGGSETQYF. V gene TRBV5-4 combines with J gene TRBJ2-5; 9 bases fit TRBD1. Germline-derived CDR1 and CDR2 are SGHNT and YYREEE (reference sequence). V lost 2 bases, J lost 5 bases, and 10 bases stayed unmatched. The CDR3 spans 16 residues.